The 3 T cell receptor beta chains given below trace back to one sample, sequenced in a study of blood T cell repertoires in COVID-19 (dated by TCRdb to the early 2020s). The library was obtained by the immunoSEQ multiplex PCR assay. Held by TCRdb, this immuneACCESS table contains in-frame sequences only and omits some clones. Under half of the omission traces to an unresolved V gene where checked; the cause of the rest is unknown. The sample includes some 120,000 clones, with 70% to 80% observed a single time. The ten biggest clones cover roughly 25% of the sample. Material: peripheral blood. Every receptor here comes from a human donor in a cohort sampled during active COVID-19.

This CDR3 reads CASSLTGGGDQPQHF. The CDR3 nucleotides are TGCGCCAGCAGCTTGACAGGGGGGGGAGATCAGCCCCAGCATTTT. The rearrangement uses TRBV5-1 and TRBJ1-5, with 8 bases aligning to TRBD1. This CDR3 region has 15 residues. The germline V gene encodes CDR1 SGHRS and CDR2 YFSETQ. The J segment lost 5 bases and the V segment lost 1 base, leaving 5 bases of the junction unmatched.

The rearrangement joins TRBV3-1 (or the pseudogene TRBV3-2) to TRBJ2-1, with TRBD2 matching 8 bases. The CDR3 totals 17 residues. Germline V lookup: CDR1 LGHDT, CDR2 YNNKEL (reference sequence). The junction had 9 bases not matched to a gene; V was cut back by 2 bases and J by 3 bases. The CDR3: CASSQPSGPTVYNEQFF. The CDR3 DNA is TGTGCCAGCAGCCAACCTAGCGGGCCTACCGTCTACAATGAGCAGTTCTTC.

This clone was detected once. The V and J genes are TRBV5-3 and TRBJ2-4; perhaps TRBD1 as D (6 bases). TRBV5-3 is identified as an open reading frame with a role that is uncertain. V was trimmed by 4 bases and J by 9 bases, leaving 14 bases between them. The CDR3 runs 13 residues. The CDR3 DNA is TGTGCCAGAAGCGTTACAGGGACGGGCATTCAGTACTTC. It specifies CARSVTGTGIQYF.